This T cell receptor (beta chain) comes out of a study of blood T cells in healthy people across ages. Germline V gene sequence: CDR1 SGHTA, CDR2 FQGNSA. The V and J ends lost 5 bases and 5 bases, in that order; junction bases with no gene match: 5. CDR3 length equals 13 residues. Combining a sample-barcoded 5' primer with a J-beta primer mix, a second PCR ran for 7 to 11 cycles. MiXCR, applied by TCRdb to the 5' RACE reads, yields one record per CDR3 protein. The data show 790,000 or so distinct CDR3 sequences, with about 42% seen just once and about a sixth held by the top ten. This clonotype was seen many times.

The source is an elderly man in good health. This rearrangement joins TRBV7-2 to TRBJ2-5; 7 bases line up with TRBD1. The sequenced material came from blood. DNA for the CDR3: TGTGCCAGCAGCCCGACAGGGTACGAGACCCAGTACTTC. It specifies CASSPTGYETQYF.